The source of this T cell receptor beta chain is a study of T cells in Graves' hyperthyroidism and ophthalmopathy. V dropped 1 base and J dropped 8 bases, with 11 bases sitting between them. CDR1 SGHAT and CDR2 FQNNGV come from the germline V gene. This CDR3 has 14 residues. This clonotype showed up many times. The source material, RNA transcripts, was used to amplify TCR beta CDR3 regions. The TCR CDR3 was amplified in a first-round RT-PCR using the HTBI primer set. From the multiplex PCR reads, TCRdb called clonotypes with MiXCR, one entry per CDR3 protein. The sample lists about 520,000 distinct CDR3 sequences, around a quarter occurring once.

Sequencing was performed on blood. The clonotype originates from a woman aged 30 to 39 with Graves' ophthalmopathy. This chain connects TRBV11-2 to TRBJ2-2, with D uncertain. The CDR3 loop is CASSLVLFQGELFF. The CDR3 DNA reads as TGTGCCAGCAGCTTAGTTCTTTTCCAGGGGGAGCTGTTTTTT.